This TCR beta chain was profiled in a study of somatic mutations in cytotoxic T cells in rheumatoid arthritis. The wider study: Right after diagnosis, and before any treatment had started, patient peripheral blood (roughly 29 ml EDTA) was drawn.

Sequencing was performed with immunoSEQ multiplex PCR; in TCRdb, only in-frame clones are kept and a portion is missing. The sample records about 5,600 clones, around 83% being singletons. The sequence was obtained from an adult with rheumatoid arthritis. The sequenced sample consisted of CD8+ T cells sorted from blood.

The CDR3 protein is CASSVWFSQPQHF. DNA of the CDR3: TGTGCCAGCAGTGTATGGTTTTCTCAGCCCCAGCATTTT. The rearrangement uses TRBV2 and TRBJ1-5; D is uncertain. The CDR3 has 13 residues. CDR1 SNHLY and CDR2 FYNNEI come from the germline V gene. Trimming stripped 4 bases from V and 6 bases from J, with 10 bases between.